The 27 T cell receptor beta chains presented below share a single source sample, sequenced in a study of ipilimumab plus nivolumab after autologous stem cell transplantation. Here immunoSEQ multiplex PCR was the method, and the copy in TCRdb shows in-frame clones only, minus some. The sample lists fewer than 30,000 clones, around 84% occurring once. This specimen consisted of PBMCs, obtained in a trial of ipilimumab plus nivolumab as post-transplant consolidation. These receptors were obtained from a male donor with diffuse large B-cell lymphoma.

The gene calls are TRBV18 and TRBJ1-6, with 7 bases identical to TRBD1. The ends lost 5 bases at V and 14 bases at J; junction bases unmatched: 15. This CDR3 spans 15 amino acids. Per germline, CDR1 KGHSH and CDR2 LQKENI. The chain's CDR3 is CASSSTKQTGITLHF. CDR3 coding DNA: TGTGCCAGCTCATCCACGAAACAGACAGGGATCACCCTCCACTTT.

The chain couples TRBV7-9 to TRBJ2-5, with TRBD1 matching 7 bases. The length of the CDR3 is 13 residues. Per germline, CDR1 SEHNR and CDR2 FQNEAQ (reference sequence). Trimming at V came to 5 bases and at J to 13 bases, leaving 13 bases not matched to a gene. The CDR3 loop is CASSLRTGPIRYF. The DNA of the CDR3 is TGTGCCAGCAGCCTCAGGACAGGACCAATTCGGTACTTC. The full variable domain, rest sourced from reference TRBV7-9 and TRBJ2-5, is DTGVSQNPRHKITKRGQNVTFRCDPISEHNRLYWYRQTLGQGPEFLTYFQNEAQLEKSRLLSDRFSAERPKGSFSTLEIQRTEQGDSAMYLCASSLRTGPIRYFGPGTRLLVL.

V usage is TRBV6-6 and J usage is TRBJ1-1; the match to TRBD1 covers 7 bases. V lost 5 bases and J lost 3; bases outside the gene matches: 12. CDR3 length: 16 amino acids. The V gene's germline CDR1 is MNHNY and CDR2 SVGAGI (reference sequence). The CDR3 DNA is TGTGCCAGCAGTCCGCGACAGGGAAGAATTGACACTGAAGCTTTCTTT. Translating gives CASSPRQGRIDTEAFF.

The CDR3 nucleotides read TGTGCCAGCAGTTACTCCAGCGGGGGGCCCACAGATACGCAGTATTTT. Amino acids: CASSYSSGGPTDTQYF. This sequence joins TRBV6-6 and TRBJ2-3; 9 nucleotides match TRBD2. V shed 0 bases, J shed 2 bases, and the junction held 3 bases outside the gene matches. Germline CDR1 MNHNY, CDR2 SVGAGI (reference sequence). The CDR3 is 16 residues long.

The chain uses TRBV6-5 and TRBJ1-2; TRBD1 matches 9 bases. Looked up from germline, CDR1 is MNHEY and CDR2 is SVGAGI. The CDR3 spans 15 residues. The V segment lost 5 bases and the J segment 4 bases; nucleotides outside the gene matches: 8. The DNA for the CDR3 is TGTGCCAGCAGTCCCGGACAGGGGAGAAGCTATGGCTACACCTTC. Translated: CASSPGQGRSYGYTF.

CDR3 sequence (DNA): TGTGCCAGCAGCTTCCCTTACTCCTACAATGAGCAGTTCTTC. This translates into CASSFPYSYNEQFF. V usage is TRBV7-2 and J usage is TRBJ2-1, with D unclear. The V end lost 3 bases, the J end lost 0 bases, and 6 bases lay between the germline ends. The CDR3 runs to 14 residues. Germline V CDR1 and CDR2: SGHTA, FQGNSA.

The chain recombines TRBV5-1 with TRBJ2-7, with D perhaps assigned TRBD1 or TRBD2 (6 bases each). The CDR3 is 14 amino acids. From germline, CDR1 is SGHRS and CDR2 YFSETQ. V lost 4 bases and J 0 bases, leaving 11 bases between the germline ends. DNA for the CDR3: TGCGCCAGCAGCGAGGGGGGAAGCTCCTACGAGCAGTACTTC. Translation: CASSEGGSSYEQYF.

V is TRBV7-2 and J is TRBJ1-2, with no clear D. Per germline, CDR1 SGHTA and CDR2 FQGNSA. The CDR3 spans 12 residues. V dropped 5 bases and J dropped 5 bases, with 9 bases sitting between them. Here the CDR3 DNA reads TGTGCCAGCAGCCCAGACCGGTATGGCTACACCTTC. It codes for CASSPDRYGYTF.

V gene TRBV5-5 combines with J gene TRBJ2-5, with D uncertain. This CDR3 spans 16 amino acids. In germline, CDR1 is SGHKS, CDR2 YYEKEE (reference sequence). The V end was cut by 5 bases, the J end by 4 bases, with 21 bases between. The CDR3 DNA reads as TGTGCCAGCAGTTTGACAAACCTCAGAAGGGCAGAGACCCAGTACTTC. Protein product: CASSLTNLRRAETQYF.

This clone was counted between two and nine times. This rearrangement joins TRBV9 to TRBJ2-7, with D perhaps being TRBD1 or TRBD2 (5 bases each). The germline V gene has CDR1 SGDLS and CDR2 YYNGEE. Trimming left V 6 bases short and J 3 bases short, with 16 bases between. The CDR3 loop spans 14 amino acids. The CDR3 protein is CASTQGDQNYEQYF. The CDR3 coding sequence is TGTGCCAGCACCCAAGGGGACCAAAACTACGAGCAGTACTTC.

The J gene is TRBJ2-7, the V gene TRBV7-9, with D perhaps TRBD1 or TRBD2 (5 bases each). The CDR3 spans 12 residues. Germline V CDR1 and CDR2: SEHNR, FQNEAQ (reference sequence). Trimming cost V 4 bases and J 5 bases, with 9 bases left between them. The DNA of the CDR3 is TGTGCCAGCAGCTATGGGACCGACGAGCAGTACTTC. Translating it yields CASSYGTDEQYF.

This clone was seen more than once but under ten times. The chain couples TRBV7-8 to TRBJ1-5; D possibly corresponds to TRBD1 (5 bases). The CDR3 spans 13 residues. Trimming took 8 bases from V and 7 from J, leaving 15 bases between them. Germline CDR1 reads SGHVS; CDR2 reads FQNEAQ. This CDR3 is CASSHDRGQPQHF. In nucleotides, the CDR3 is TGTGCCAGCTCACACGATCGGGGCCAGCCCCAGCATTTT.

The chain employs TRBV28 and TRBJ2-3; a weak D match, TRBD1 (5 bases). V lost 3 bases to trimming and J lost 0 bases, with 13 bases between them. The germline V gene has CDR1 MDHEN and CDR2 SYDVKM. This CDR3 is 16 amino acids long. In DNA, the CDR3 is TGTGCCAGCAGTTTTTTCGGATCAGGGAGCACAGATACGCAGTATTTT. Its protein product is CASSFFGSGSTDTQYF.

The chain joins TRBV19 to TRBJ2-1; a weak D match, TRBD2 (6 bases). This CDR3 is built from 12 residues. V gave up 3 bases and J gave up 15 bases, with 15 bases separating them. CDR1 is LNHDA and CDR2 is SQIVND in the germline V gene (reference sequence). The CDR3 is CASSILGGPSFF. The DNA for the CDR3 is TGTGCCAGTAGTATTTTGGGGGGTCCGTCGTTCTTC.

This chain joins TRBV27 and TRBJ2-7, with 7 bases identical to TRBD1. CDR1 and CDR2 (germline): MNHEY, SMNVEV (reference sequence). V was pared by 8 bases and J by 0 bases, with 1 base of the junction left unmatched. The length of the CDR3 is 12 residues. Written as DNA, the CDR3 is TGTGCCAGCCGGACAGGCTCCTACGAGCAGTACTTC. It translates to CASRTGSYEQYF.

The gene calls are TRBV6-1 and TRBJ1-5, with 7 bases aligning to TRBD1. The CDR3 totals 17 residues. The trim removed 1 base at V and 3 bases at J, leaving 9 bases unmatched. Germline-derived CDR1 and CDR2 are MNHNS and SASEGT. CDR3 sequence (DNA): TGTGCCAGCAGTGAAGGACCGACAGGGAGTCACAATCAGCCCCAGCATTTT. Protein sequence: CASSEGPTGSHNQPQHF.

V is TRBV19 and J is TRBJ2-1; TRBD2 agrees at 15 bases. The V segment lost 6 bases and the J segment 0 bases; nucleotides outside the gene matches: 6. The CDR3 extends over 18 amino acids. Germline CDR1 is LNHDA and CDR2 is SQIVND (reference sequence). CDR3 coding DNA: TGTGCCAGTAGGCCGGGACTAGCGGGGGGAAGCTCCTACAATGAGCAGTTCTTC. Protein: CASRPGLAGGSSYNEQFF.

V is TRBV9 and J is TRBJ2-3; 7 nucleotides match TRBD2. The CDR3 totals 17 residues. The V gene end was trimmed by 4 bases and the J gene end by 3 bases; junction bases not matched to a gene: 14. Germline V CDR1 and CDR2: SGDLS, YYNGEE. CDR3 DNA sequence: TGTGCCAGCAGCAAAAGCGGGACTCCTTGGGGTACAGATACGCAGTATTTT. Translated, it gives CASSKSGTPWGTDTQYF.

This chain connects TRBV2 to TRBJ1-1; no clear D. Looked up from germline, CDR1 is SNHLY and CDR2 is FYNNEI. This CDR3 has 15 residues. V shed 2 bases and J shed 6 bases, with 16 bases lying between them. The CDR3 coding sequence is TGTGCCAGCAGTGAACGATTGGGGTGGGAGGCTGAAGCTTTCTTT. Amino acids: CASSERLGWEAEAFF.

The chain couples TRBV11-1 to TRBJ1-1, with D uncertain. The CDR3 is 13 residues long. V was clipped by 5 bases and J by 11 bases, with 18 bases between them. In germline, CDR1 is SGHAT, CDR2 FQDESV (reference sequence). This CDR3 is CASSLKDRRVAFF. In nucleotides, the CDR3 is TGTGCCAGCAGCCTCAAGGACCGAAGGGTGGCTTTCTTT.

The gene calls are TRBV6-1 and TRBJ1-3; a weak D match, TRBD1 (5 bases). CDR3 length equals 15 residues. V shed 5 bases and J shed 0 bases, with 11 bases lying between them. Germline CDR1 reads MNHNS; CDR2 reads SASEGT. The CDR3 DNA sequence: TGTGCCAGCAGTCGCGACAGCGACTCTGGAAACACCATATATTTT. Translated: CASSRDSDSGNTIYF.

The DNA for the CDR3 is TGTGCCAGCAGCTACCAAGAGACCCAGTACTTC. Amino acid sequence: CASSYQETQYF. V usage is TRBV7-6 and J usage is TRBJ2-5; no firm D call. Germline V gene sequence: CDR1 SGHVS, CDR2 FNYEAQ. The CDR3 runs to 11 residues. Trimming removed 4 bases from V and 0 bases from J, with 0 bases in between.

The chain has TRBV7-9 and TRBJ1-2; a weak D match, TRBD1 (6 bases). Trimming removed 5 bases from V and 0 bases from J, with 19 bases in between. Germline CDR1 is SEHNR and CDR2 is FQNEAQ (reference sequence). This CDR3 has 17 residues. CDR3 bases: TGTGCCAGCAGCCTCATAAAGCCCGGACAGCCTAACTATGGCTACACCTTC. This translates into CASSLIKPGQPNYGYTF.

The J gene is TRBJ1-3, the V gene TRBV5-5, with D perhaps TRBD1 (6 bases). V was trimmed by 1 base and J by 3 bases, leaving 14 bases between them. The CDR3 runs to 16 residues. CDR1 SGHKS and CDR2 YYEKEE come from the germline V gene (reference sequence). The DNA for the CDR3 is TGTGCCAGCAGCTTGTTAGCCAGGGGAAATGGAAACACCATATATTTT. This sequence encodes CASSLLARGNGNTIYF.

The genes are TRBV13 and TRBJ1-3, with TRBD1 matching 10 bases. V was clipped by 5 bases and J by 1 base; unmatched bases: 5. Germline V gene lookup returns CDR1 PRHDT and CDR2 FYEKMQ (reference sequence). The CDR3 sequence is 16 residues long. CDR3 DNA: TGTGCCAGCAGCCGGGGGGACAGGGGATCTGGAAACACCATATATTTT. This codes for CASSRGDRGSGNTIYF.

This clone was seen a single time. V is TRBV5-6 and J is TRBJ1-1, with 8 bases that match TRBD1. The V and J ends lost 1 base and 4 bases, in that order; junction bases with no gene match: 18. Germline V CDR1 and CDR2: SGHDT, YYEEEE. This CDR3 is built from 19 residues. CDR3 residues: CASSLTGRRTGRFGTEAFF. DNA of the CDR3: TGTGCCAGCAGCTTGACAGGTAGGAGGACAGGGAGGTTCGGCACTGAAGCTTTCTTT.

The CDR3 DNA reads as TGTGCCACTACCCTGTCCGCGGGCCCATACGAGCAGTACTTC. Protein product: CATTLSAGPYEQYF. This chain joins TRBV11-2 and TRBJ2-7; a weak D match, TRBD2 (5 bases). The CDR3 spans 14 residues. CDR1 is SGHAT and CDR2 is FQNNGV in the germline V gene. The V and J ends lost 10 bases and 4 bases respectively, with 20 bases between them.